This TCR beta chain was documented in a study of blood T cell repertoires in COVID-19. Across the whole study: The United States, Italy and Spain provided the acute and convalescent COVID-19 samples. PBMCs, B-cell-depleted T cells, or T cells provided the cDNA or gDNA that made up the material.

The CDR3 is 13 residues long. After removal of 4 bases from V and 6 bases from J, the junction contained 5 bases not matched to a gene. As handled by the study authors: Reference gene primers were amplified, and this amplification served to estimate nucleated cell counts. Some clones are missing from TCRdb's copy, which holds only in-frame ones; the method was immunoSEQ multiplex PCR. That table is the source of V, J and clone size, and D and trimming were worked out from the DNA. Of roughly 670,000 clones in the sample, just under 90% are singletons; the top ten hold about 0.24%. The chain is built from TRBV12-3 or TRBV12-4 and TRBJ1-1; 7 bases are shared with TRBD1. The clonotype was recovered from a woman younger than 30 with acute or convalescent COVID-19. The specimen sequenced was peripheral blood. The CDR3 region has the DNA TGTGCCAGCAGTTCAACAGGGGCGGCTGAAGCTTTCTTT. Translating gives CASSSTGAAEAFF.